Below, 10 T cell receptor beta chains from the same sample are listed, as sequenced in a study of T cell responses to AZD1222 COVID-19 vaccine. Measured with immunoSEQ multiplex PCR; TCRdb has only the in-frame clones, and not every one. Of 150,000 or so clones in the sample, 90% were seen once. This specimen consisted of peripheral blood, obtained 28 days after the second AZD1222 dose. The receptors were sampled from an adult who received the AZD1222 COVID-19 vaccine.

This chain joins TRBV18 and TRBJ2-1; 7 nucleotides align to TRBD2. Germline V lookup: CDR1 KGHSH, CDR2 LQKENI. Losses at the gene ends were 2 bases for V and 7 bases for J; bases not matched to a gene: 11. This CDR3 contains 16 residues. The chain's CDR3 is CASSPVGGSIGNEQFF. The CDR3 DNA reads TGTGCCAGCTCACCAGTGGGCGGGAGCATAGGGAATGAGCAGTTCTTC.

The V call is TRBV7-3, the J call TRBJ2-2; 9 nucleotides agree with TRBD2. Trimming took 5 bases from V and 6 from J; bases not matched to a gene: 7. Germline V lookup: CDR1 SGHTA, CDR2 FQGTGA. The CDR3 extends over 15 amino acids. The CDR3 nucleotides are TGTGCCAGCAGCCCCTTAGCGGGAGAGGCCGGGGAGCTGTTTTTT. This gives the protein CASSPLAGEAGELFF.

This chain's CDR3 is CASSLISEGGEQYF. CDR3 nucleotides: TGTGCCAGCAGCTTAATATCAGAAGGCGGCGAGCAGTACTTC. V is TRBV7-9 and J is TRBJ2-7; D not certain. Germline V CDR1 and CDR2: SEHNR, FQNEAQ (reference sequence). V was pared by 2 bases and J by 6 bases, with 14 bases between. CDR3 length: 14 amino acids. The variable domain in full, completed from reference TRBV7-9 and TRBJ2-7, reads DTGVSQNPRHKITKRGQNVTFRCDPISEHNRLYWYRQTLGQGPEFLTYFQNEAQLEKSRLLSDRFSAERPKGSFSTLEIQRTEQGDSAMYLCASSLISEGGEQYFGPGTRLTVT.

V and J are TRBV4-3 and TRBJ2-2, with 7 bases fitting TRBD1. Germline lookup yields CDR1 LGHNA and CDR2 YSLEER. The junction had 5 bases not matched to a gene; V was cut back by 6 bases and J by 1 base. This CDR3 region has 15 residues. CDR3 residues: CASSRNRGNTGELFF. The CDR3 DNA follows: TGCGCCAGCAGTCGAAACAGGGGGAACACCGGGGAGCTGTTTTTT.

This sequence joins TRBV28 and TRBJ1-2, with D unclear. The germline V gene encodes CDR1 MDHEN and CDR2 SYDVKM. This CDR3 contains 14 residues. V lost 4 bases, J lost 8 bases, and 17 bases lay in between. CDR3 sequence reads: CASSSSDVFGGYTF. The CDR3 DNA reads TGTGCCAGCAGTTCCTCGGATGTCTTTGGGGGCTACACCTTC.

CDR3 sequence (DNA): TGTGCCACAGGGTACCTGGAAAAACTGTTTTTT. It yields the protein CATGYLEKLFF. The chain joins TRBV24-1 to TRBJ1-4; D is unresolved. Trimming shortened V by 10 bases and J by 8 bases, and 10 bases separated the two germline ends. Germline V CDR1 and CDR2: KGHDR, SFDVKD. The length of the CDR3 is 11 residues.

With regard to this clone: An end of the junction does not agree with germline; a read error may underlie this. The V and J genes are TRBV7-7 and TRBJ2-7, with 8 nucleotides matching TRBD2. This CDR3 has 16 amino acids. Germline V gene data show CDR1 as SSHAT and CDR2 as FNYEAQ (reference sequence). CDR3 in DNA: TGTGCTAGCAGTGAAGCGGGGGCCCGTTCGAGTGCCGAGCAGTACTTC. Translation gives CASSEAGARSSAEQYF.

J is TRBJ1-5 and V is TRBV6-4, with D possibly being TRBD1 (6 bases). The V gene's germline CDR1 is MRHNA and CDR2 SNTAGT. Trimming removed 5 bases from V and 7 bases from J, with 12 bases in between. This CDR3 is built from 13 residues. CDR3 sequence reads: CASSPTGSQPQHF. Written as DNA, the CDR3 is TGTGCCAGCAGTCCAACAGGGAGCCAGCCCCAGCATTTT.

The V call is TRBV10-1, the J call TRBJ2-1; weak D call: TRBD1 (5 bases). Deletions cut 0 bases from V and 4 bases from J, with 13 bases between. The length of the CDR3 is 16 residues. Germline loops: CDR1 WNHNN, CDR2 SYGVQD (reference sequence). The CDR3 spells CASSESGGQGYNEQFF. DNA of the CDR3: TGCGCCAGCAGTGAGTCTGGTGGGCAGGGATACAATGAGCAGTTCTTC.

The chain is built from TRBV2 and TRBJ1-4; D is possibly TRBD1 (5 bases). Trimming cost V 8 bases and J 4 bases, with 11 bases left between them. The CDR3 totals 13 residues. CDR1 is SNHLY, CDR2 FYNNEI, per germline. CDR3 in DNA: TGTGCCAGCCTTCAGGGCCGTAATGAAAAACTGTTTTTT. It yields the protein CASLQGRNEKLFF.